A single T cell receptor (beta chain) is shown here with its context. The antigen is undetermined. V dropped 3 bases and J dropped 0 bases, with 8 bases sitting between them. CDR3 length: 14 residues. Germline V gene sequence: CDR1 MDHEN, CDR2 SYDVKM. This sample was taken from a study of OX40 agonist ivuxolimab in advanced cancers. The overall study: From 23 to 79 years was the age range, with a mean of about 54 years, and about 83% were male. The study, taken as a whole, reports: More expanded clones were seen, on average, in CD8+ T cells than in CD4+. Circulating CD4+ and CD8+ T cells showed clonal expansion by week 6 at 0.1 to 3.0 mg/kg.

Produced via immunoSEQ multiplex PCR; TCRdb's table is partial and in-frame only. Of fewer than 65,000 clones listed, 80% to 90% were seen once; the top ten hold under 0.7%. This TCR was sampled from an adult with an advanced solid tumor such as melanoma, head and neck, liver or kidney cancer. The sequencing here drew on CD4+ or CD8+ T cells sorted from blood, taken in a trial of the OX40 agonist ivuxolimab. V usage is TRBV28 and J usage is TRBJ1-2; D is undetermined. CDR3 nucleotide sequence: TGTGCCAGCAGTTTTATAGCACCTAACTATGGCTACACCTTC. Translated: CASSFIAPNYGYTF.